The 20 T cell receptor beta chains reported below all come from one sample, sequenced in a study of cytomegalovirus exposure and HLA in healthy donors. Here immunoSEQ multiplex PCR was the method, and the copy in TCRdb shows in-frame clones only, minus some. The profile covers roughly 100,000 clones, with about 85% appearing a single time and 4% taken by the ten largest. Sequencing was done on a sample of PBMCs. These receptors all come from a woman younger than 35 in good health and CMV-seropositive.

This chain links TRBV7-9 with TRBJ1-2; no reliable D call. V lost 5 bases, J lost 0 bases, and 19 bases lay in between. The length of the CDR3 is 17 residues. Germline V gene lookup returns CDR1 SEHNR and CDR2 FQNEAQ (reference sequence). The CDR3 DNA is TGTGCCAGCAGCCCCACGCCGCGGCGGGCCTCTAACTATGGCTACACCTTC. Translated, it gives CASSPTPRRASNYGYTF.

V and J are TRBV28 and TRBJ1-3; D possibly corresponds to TRBD1 (5 bases). The CDR3 has 15 residues. Trimming pared 3 bases from V and 3 bases from J, leaving 12 bases between. In germline, CDR1 is MDHEN, CDR2 SYDVKM. CDR3 coding DNA: TGTGCCAGCAGTTTGGGGCCGGCTAGTGGAAACACCATATATTTT. Amino acid sequence: CASSLGPASGNTIYF.

V gene TRBV28 combines with J gene TRBJ2-2; possibly TRBD2 for D (7 bases). The CDR3 contains 16 residues. Trimming stripped 8 bases from V and 6 bases from J, with 22 bases between. Germline loops: CDR1 MDHEN, CDR2 SYDVKM. CDR3 sequence (DNA): TGTGCCAGCGAGCCCTCGGGGGGCGGGGGTCCCGGGGAGCTGTTTTTT. Its translation is CASEPSGGGGPGELFF.

This chain joins TRBV19 and TRBJ2-1; D may be TRBD2 (6 bases). V lost 3 bases, J lost 4 bases, and 10 bases lay in between. This CDR3 is built from 14 residues. Germline lookup yields CDR1 LNHDA and CDR2 SQIVND (reference sequence). The CDR3 loop is CASSMGTAYNEQFF. As DNA, the CDR3 is TGTGCCAGTAGTATGGGGACTGCGTACAATGAGCAGTTCTTC. Using reference TRBV19 and TRBJ2-1 for the parts outside the CDR3, the full variable domain is DGGITQSPKYLFRKEGQNVTLSCEQNLNHDAMYWYRQDPGQGLRLIYYSQIVNDFQKGDIAEGYSVSREKKESFPLTVTSAQKNPTAFYLCASSMGTAYNEQFFGPGTRLTVL.

This chain joins TRBV6-1 and TRBJ1-1; TRBD1 agrees at 8 bases. Germline CDR1 reads MNHNS; CDR2 reads SASEGT. After removal of 4 bases from V and 9 bases from J, the junction contained 10 bases not matched to a gene. This CDR3 has 14 amino acids. The chain's CDR3 is CASSAKWQGAQAFF. The CDR3 DNA reads TGTGCCAGCAGTGCGAAATGGCAGGGGGCCCAAGCTTTCTTT.

The DNA for the CDR3 is TGTGCCAGCAGCTTTAAGGCGGGGGGCCGCGACGAGCAAGAGACCCAGTACTTC. Translated, it gives CASSFKAGGRDEQETQYF. V is TRBV5-6 and J is TRBJ2-5; 8 bases match TRBD2. Germline CDR1 SGHDT, CDR2 YYEEEE. The trim removed 2 bases at V and 2 bases at J, leaving 14 bases unmatched. The CDR3 has 18 residues.

The chain joins TRBV28 to TRBJ1-1, with no clear D. Trimming shortened V by 3 bases and J by 8 bases, and 7 bases separated the two germline ends. The CDR3 spans 11 residues. Germline V CDR1 and CDR2: MDHEN, SYDVKM. The CDR3 loop is CASSLEAEAFF. CDR3 DNA sequence: TGTGCCAGCAGTTTGGAGGCGGAAGCTTTCTTT.

This chain connects TRBV29-1 to TRBJ1-2; 7 bases fit TRBD1. V was pared by 7 bases and J by 0 bases, with 5 bases of the junction left unmatched. This CDR3 contains 13 residues. Germline V CDR1 and CDR2: SQVTM, ANQGSEA. CDR3 DNA: TGCAGCGCCCGGGGGACAGCTAACTATGGCTACACCTTC. It is translated as CSARGTANYGYTF.

As DNA, the CDR3 is TGTGCCAGTAGTATAGAGGCTCGCAACCGTCAGCCCCAGCATTTT. Amino acids: CASSIEARNRQPQHF. The rearrangement uses TRBV19 and TRBJ1-5, with D uncertain. The germline V gene has CDR1 LNHDA and CDR2 SQIVND (reference sequence). V was shortened by 0 bases and J by 6 bases, with 12 bases between the two germline ends. This CDR3 contains 15 residues.

This chain joins TRBV15 and TRBJ2-7; no reliable D call. V was cut by 1 base and J by 6 bases, with 7 bases left in between. CDR1 is LNHNV, CDR2 YYDKDF, per germline (reference sequence). The CDR3 length is 12 residues. The CDR3 sequence: CATSRVRGEQYF. CDR3 nucleotides: TGTGCCACCAGCAGAGTACGAGGCGAGCAGTACTTC.

The chain carries TRBV28 and TRBJ2-7, with TRBD2 matching over 10 bases. CDR1 and CDR2 from the germline V gene are MDHEN and SYDVKM. There are 14 residues in the CDR3. V lost 6 bases to trimming and J lost 5 bases; unmatched junction nucleotides: 7. The DNA for the CDR3 is TGTGCCAGCAGGTCTATAGCGGGAGGCCACGAGCAGTACTTC. Amino acid sequence: CASRSIAGGHEQYF.

The chain links TRBV6-5 to TRBJ1-6; D gene unclear. This CDR3 comprises 14 residues. Trimming cost V 0 bases and J 7 bases, with 7 bases left between them. CDR1 and CDR2 (germline): MNHEY, SVGAGI. In DNA, the CDR3 is TGTGCCAGCAGTTACTCGCGGGGAAATTCACCCCTCCACTTT. Amino acid sequence: CASSYSRGNSPLHF.

The V gene is TRBV27, the J gene TRBJ1-2; no clear D. The CDR3 loop spans 15 amino acids. V was clipped by 6 bases and J by 1 base, with 15 bases between them. Germline CDR1 MNHEY, CDR2 SMNVEV (reference sequence). This CDR3 reads CASSPDYDGNYGYTF. CDR3 bases: TGTGCCAGCAGCCCTGACTACGACGGTAACTATGGCTACACCTTC.

The rearrangement links TRBV7-9 to TRBJ2-1; possible D gene TRBD1, 6 bases. The CDR3 runs to 14 residues. V shed 5 bases and J shed 6 bases, with 14 bases lying between them. CDR1 is SEHNR and CDR2 is FQNEAQ in the germline V gene (reference sequence). The CDR3 nucleotides are TGTGCCAGCAGCGAGAAGATGGGGGCCAATGAGCAGTTCTTC. This codes for CASSEKMGANEQFF.

The V and J genes are TRBV10-1 and TRBJ2-3; D is perhaps TRBD2 (5 bases). The germline CDR1 and CDR2 sequences are WNHNN and SYGVQD (reference sequence). The CDR3 totals 14 residues. Trimming shortened V by 0 bases and J by 5 bases, and 9 bases separated the two germline ends. In nucleotides, the CDR3 is TGCGCCAGCAGTGAGTCCGCCAGCGGAGATACGCAGTATTTT. Residues: CASSESASGDTQYF.

The chain carries TRBV15 and TRBJ2-7, with TRBD1 identical over 9 bases. Germline CDR1 reads LNHNV; CDR2 reads YYDKDF (reference sequence). The CDR3 loop spans 13 amino acids. V was pared by 5 bases and J by 5 bases, with 4 bases of the junction left unmatched. CDR3: CATSGRTGDEQYF. DNA for the CDR3: TGTGCCACCAGCGGGCGGACAGGGGACGAGCAGTACTTC.

This clone was detected only once. The V gene is TRBV7-2, the J gene TRBJ2-1, with a possible D match to TRBD1 (6 bases). CDR3 length: 16 amino acids. From germline, CDR1 is SGHTA and CDR2 FQGNSA. V lost 5 bases to trimming and J lost 3 bases, with 17 bases between them. The DNA of the CDR3 is TGTGCCAGCAGCAATGTTTCAGGGGTCATCTACAATGAGCAGTTCTTC. Translation gives CASSNVSGVIYNEQFF.

J is TRBJ2-1 and V is TRBV5-1, with 7 bases matching TRBD2. The CDR3 contains 15 residues. CDR1 and CDR2 from the germline V gene are SGHRS and YFSETQ. With 0 bases clipped from V and 6 bases from J, the junction kept 6 bases outside the gene matches. CDR3 coding DNA: TGCGCCAGCAGCTTGGCCTCGGCTAGCGGCAATGAGCAGTTCTTC. It encodes CASSLASASGNEQFF.

The gene calls are TRBV2 and TRBJ1-2; D remains unclear. Between the trimmed V and J ends, which lost 0 bases and 7 bases, there was a span of 6 bases. Germline V gene data show CDR1 as SNHLY and CDR2 as FYNNEI. The CDR3 is 12 residues long. The CDR3 here is CASSEAPSGYTF. The CDR3 DNA reads TGTGCCAGCAGTGAAGCGCCGAGTGGCTACACCTTC.

J is TRBJ1-5 and V is TRBV4-1; no firm D call. V lost 1 base, J lost 0 bases, and 13 bases lay in between. Germline V CDR1 and CDR2: MGHRA, YSYEKL. The CDR3 contains 17 residues. The CDR3, as DNA: TGCGCCAGCAGCCAAGGTTTAGGAACTAATAGCAATCAGCCCCAGCATTTT. Protein: CASSQGLGTNSNQPQHF.